This TCR beta chain came from a study of T cell changes during pregnancy in multiple sclerosis. Germline assignment: CDR1 MNHNS and CDR2 SASEGT. This CDR3 is 17 amino acids long. The V segment lost 0 bases and the J segment 0 bases; nucleotides outside the gene matches: 1. Assay used: immunoSEQ multiplex PCR; TCRdb lists only in-frame clones, some missing. Here the sample spans some 70,000 clones, around 90% being singletons. This clone showed up just once. The sample in question was peripheral blood, obtained in the second trimester of pregnancy. The chain couples TRBV6-1 to TRBJ2-5; the match to TRBD2 covers 13 bases. The sequence was collected from a female donor with multiple sclerosis, enrolled in a pregnancy study. CDR3 amino acids: CASSEATSGGYQETQYF. CDR3 coding DNA: TGTGCCAGCAGTGAAGCGACTAGCGGGGGGTACCAAGAGACCCAGTACTTC.